The sequence of this T cell receptor (beta chain) was determined in a study of control samples from healthy donors and cancer patients. The length of the CDR3 is 15 residues. With 3 bases clipped from V and 3 bases from J, the junction kept 6 bases outside the gene matches. CDR1 and CDR2 (germline): MGHDK, SYGVNS. Produced via immunoSEQ multiplex PCR; TCRdb's table is partial and in-frame only. The sample lists about 150,000 clones; around 90% were seen once. The chain employs TRBV25-1 and TRBJ2-7; 9 nucleotides agree with TRBD1. The specimen was blood. This TCR derives from a man younger than 45 in good health. CDR3 region: CASSDRGQGFYEQYF. CDR3 sequence (DNA): TGTGCCAGCAGTGATCGGGGACAGGGATTCTACGAGCAGTACTTC.